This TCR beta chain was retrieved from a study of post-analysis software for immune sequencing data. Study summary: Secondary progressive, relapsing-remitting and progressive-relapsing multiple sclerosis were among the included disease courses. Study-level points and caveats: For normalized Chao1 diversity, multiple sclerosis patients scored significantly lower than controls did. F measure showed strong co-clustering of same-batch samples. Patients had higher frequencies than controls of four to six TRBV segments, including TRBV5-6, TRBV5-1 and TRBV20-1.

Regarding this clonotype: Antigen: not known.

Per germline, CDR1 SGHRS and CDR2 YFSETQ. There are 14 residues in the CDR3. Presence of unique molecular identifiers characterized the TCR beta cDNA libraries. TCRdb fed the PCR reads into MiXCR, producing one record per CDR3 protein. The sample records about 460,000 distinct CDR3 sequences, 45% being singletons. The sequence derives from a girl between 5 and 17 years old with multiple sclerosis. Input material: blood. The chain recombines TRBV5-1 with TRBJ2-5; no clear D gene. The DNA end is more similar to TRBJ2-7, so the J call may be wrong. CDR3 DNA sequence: TGCGCCAGCAGCTCGTCGGGTTCTGGATACGAGCAGTACTTC. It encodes CASSSSGSGYEQYF.